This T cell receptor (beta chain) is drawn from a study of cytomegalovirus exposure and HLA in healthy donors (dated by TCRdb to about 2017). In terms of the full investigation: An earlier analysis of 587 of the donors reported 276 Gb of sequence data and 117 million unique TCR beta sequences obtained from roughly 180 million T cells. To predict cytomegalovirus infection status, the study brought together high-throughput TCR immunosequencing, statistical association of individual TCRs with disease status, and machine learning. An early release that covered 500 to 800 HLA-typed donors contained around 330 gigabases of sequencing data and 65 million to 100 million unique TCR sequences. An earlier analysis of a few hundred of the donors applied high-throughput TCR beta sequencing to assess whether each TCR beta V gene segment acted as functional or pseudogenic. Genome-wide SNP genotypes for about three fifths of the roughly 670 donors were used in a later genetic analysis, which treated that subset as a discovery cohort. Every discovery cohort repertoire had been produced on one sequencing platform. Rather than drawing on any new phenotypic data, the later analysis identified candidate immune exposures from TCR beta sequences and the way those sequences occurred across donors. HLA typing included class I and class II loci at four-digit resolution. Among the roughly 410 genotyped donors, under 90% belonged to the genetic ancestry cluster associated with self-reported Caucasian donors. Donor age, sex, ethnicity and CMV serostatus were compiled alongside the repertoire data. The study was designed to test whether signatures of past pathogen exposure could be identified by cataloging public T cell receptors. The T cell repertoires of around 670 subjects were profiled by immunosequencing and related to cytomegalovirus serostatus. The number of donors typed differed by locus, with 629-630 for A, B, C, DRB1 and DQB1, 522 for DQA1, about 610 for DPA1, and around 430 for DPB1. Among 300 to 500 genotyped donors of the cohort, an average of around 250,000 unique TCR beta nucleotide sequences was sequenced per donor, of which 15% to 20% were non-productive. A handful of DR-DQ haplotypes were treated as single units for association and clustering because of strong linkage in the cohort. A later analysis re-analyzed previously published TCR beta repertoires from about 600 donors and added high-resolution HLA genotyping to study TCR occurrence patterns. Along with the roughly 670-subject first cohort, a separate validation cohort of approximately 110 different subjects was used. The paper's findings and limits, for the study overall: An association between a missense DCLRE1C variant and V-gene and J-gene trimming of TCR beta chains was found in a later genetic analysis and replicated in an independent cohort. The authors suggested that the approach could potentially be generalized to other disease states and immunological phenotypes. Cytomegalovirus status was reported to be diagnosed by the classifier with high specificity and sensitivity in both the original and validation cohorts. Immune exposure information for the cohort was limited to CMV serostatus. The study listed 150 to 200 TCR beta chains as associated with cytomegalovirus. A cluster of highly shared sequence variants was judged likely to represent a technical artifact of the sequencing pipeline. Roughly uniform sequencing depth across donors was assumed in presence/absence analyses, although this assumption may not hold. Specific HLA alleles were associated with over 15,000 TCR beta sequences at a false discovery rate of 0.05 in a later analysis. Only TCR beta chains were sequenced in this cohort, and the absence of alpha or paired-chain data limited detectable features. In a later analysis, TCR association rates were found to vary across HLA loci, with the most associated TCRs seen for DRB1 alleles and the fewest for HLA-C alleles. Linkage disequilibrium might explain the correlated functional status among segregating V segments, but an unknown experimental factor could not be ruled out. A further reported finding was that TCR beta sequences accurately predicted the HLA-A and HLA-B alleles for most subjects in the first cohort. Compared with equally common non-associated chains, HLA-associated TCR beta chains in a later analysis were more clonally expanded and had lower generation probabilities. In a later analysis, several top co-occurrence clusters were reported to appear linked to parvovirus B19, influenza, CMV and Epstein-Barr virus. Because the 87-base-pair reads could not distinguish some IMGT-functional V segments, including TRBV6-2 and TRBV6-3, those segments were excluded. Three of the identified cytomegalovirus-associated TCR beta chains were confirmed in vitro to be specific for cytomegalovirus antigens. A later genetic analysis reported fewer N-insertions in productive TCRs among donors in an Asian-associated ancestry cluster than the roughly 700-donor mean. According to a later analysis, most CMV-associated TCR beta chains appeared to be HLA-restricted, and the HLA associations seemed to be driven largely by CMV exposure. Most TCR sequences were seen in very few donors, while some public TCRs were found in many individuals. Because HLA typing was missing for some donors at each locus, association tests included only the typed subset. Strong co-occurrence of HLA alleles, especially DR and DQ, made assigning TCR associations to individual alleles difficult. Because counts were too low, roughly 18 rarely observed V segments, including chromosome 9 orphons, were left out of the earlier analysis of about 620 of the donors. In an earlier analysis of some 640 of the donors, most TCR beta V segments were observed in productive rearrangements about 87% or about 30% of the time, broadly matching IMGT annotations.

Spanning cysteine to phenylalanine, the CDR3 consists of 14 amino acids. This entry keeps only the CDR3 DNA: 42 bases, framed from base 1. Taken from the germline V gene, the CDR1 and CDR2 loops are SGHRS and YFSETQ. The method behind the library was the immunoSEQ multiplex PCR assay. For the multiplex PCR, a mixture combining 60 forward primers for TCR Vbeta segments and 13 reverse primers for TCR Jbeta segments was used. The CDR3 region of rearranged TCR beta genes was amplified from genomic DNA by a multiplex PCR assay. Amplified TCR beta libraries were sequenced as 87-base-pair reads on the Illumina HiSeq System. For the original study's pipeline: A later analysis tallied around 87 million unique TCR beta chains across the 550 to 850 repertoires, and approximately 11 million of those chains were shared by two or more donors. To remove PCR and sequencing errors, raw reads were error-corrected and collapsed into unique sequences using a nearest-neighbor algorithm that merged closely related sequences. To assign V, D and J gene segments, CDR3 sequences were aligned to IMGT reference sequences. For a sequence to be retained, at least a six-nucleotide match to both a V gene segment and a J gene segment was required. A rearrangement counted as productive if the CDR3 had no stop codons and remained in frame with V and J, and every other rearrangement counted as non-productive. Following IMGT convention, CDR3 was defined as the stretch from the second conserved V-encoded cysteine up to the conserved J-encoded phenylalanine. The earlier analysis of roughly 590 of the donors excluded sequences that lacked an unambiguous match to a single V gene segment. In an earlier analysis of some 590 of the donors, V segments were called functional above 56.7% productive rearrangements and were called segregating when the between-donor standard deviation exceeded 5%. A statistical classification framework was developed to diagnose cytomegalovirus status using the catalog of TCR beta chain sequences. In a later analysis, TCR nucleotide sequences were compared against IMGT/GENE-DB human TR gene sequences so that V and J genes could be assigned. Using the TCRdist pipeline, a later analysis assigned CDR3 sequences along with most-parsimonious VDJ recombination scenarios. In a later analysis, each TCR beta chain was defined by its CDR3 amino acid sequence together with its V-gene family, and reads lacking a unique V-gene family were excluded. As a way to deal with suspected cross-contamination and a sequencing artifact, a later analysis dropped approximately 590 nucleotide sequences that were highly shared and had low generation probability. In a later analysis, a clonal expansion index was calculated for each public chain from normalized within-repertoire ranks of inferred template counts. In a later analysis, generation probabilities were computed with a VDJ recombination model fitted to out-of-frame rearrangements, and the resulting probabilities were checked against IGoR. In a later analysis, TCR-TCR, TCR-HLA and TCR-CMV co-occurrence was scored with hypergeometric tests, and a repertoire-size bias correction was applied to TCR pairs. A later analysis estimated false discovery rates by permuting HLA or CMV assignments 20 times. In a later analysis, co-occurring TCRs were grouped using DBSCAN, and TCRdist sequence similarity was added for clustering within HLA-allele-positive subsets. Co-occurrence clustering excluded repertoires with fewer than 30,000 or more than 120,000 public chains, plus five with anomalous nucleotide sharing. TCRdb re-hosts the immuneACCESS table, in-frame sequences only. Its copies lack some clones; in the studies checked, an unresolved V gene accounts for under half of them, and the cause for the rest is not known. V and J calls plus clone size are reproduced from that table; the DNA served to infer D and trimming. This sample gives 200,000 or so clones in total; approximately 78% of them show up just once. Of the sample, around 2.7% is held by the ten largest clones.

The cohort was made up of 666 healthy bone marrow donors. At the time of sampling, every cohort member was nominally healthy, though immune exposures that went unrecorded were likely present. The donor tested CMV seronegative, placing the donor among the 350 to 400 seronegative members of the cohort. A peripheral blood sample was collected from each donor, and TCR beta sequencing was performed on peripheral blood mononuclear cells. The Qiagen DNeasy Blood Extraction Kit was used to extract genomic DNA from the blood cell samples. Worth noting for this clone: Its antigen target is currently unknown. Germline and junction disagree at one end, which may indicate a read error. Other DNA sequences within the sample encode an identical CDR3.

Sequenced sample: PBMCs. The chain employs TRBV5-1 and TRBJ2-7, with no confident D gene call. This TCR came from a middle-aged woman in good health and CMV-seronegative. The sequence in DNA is TGTGCCAGCAGCTTGGAGCCGGTCTCCTACGAGCAGTACTTC. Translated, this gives CASSLEPVSYEQYF.